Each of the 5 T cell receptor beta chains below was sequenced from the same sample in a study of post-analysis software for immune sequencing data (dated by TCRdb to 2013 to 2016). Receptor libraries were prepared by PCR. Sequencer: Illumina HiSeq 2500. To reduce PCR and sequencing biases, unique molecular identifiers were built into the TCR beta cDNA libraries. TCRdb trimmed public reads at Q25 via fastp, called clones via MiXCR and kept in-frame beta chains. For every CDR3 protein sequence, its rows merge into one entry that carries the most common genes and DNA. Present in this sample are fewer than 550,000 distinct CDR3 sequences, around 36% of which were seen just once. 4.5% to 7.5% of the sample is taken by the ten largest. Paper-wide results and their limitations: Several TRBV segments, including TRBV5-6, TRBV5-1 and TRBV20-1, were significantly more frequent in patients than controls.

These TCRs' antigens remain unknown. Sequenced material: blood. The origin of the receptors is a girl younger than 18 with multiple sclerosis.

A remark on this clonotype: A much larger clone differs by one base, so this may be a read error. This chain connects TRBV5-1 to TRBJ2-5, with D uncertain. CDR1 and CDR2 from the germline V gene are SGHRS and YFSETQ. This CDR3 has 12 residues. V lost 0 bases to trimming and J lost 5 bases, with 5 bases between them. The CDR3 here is CASSLADETQYF. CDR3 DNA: TGCGCCAGCAGCTTGGCCGACGAGACCCAGTACTTC.

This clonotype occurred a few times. The CDR3 sequence is CAISDSGGRRTDTQYF. The CDR3 DNA sequence: TGTGCCATCAGCGATAGCGGGGGGCGGCGCACAGATACGCAGTATTTT. The rearrangement uses TRBV10-3 and TRBJ2-3; TRBD2 aligns across 10 bases. The germline V gene encodes CDR1 ENHRY and CDR2 SYGVKD. The trim removed 6 bases at V and 1 base at J, leaving 7 bases unmatched. CDR3 length: 16 residues.

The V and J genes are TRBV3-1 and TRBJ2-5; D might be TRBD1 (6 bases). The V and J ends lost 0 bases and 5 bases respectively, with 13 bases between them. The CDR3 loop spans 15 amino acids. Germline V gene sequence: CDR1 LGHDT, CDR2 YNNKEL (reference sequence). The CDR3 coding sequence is TGTGCCAGCAGCCAAGATTCACAGGGCGAGGAGACCCAGTACTTC. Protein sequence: CASSQDSQGEETQYF.

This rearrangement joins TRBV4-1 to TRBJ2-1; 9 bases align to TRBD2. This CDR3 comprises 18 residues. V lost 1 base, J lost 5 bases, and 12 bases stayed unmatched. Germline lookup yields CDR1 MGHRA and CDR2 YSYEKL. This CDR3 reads CASSQGLGLAGKNNEQFF. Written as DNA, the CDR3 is TGCGCCAGCAGCCAAGGTCTGGGTCTAGCGGGGAAAAACAATGAGCAGTTCTTC.

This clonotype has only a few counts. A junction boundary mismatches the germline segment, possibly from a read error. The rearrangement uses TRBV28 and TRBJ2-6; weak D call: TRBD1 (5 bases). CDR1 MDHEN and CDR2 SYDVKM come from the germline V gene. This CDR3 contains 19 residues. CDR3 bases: TGTGCCAGCAGCTCCTTATTTGACACCCCAATCTCTGGGGCCAACGTCCTGACTTTT. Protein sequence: CASSSLFDTPISGANVLTF.